The source of this T cell receptor beta chain is a study of blood T cell repertoires in COVID-19. Assay: immunoSEQ multiplex PCR; the TCRdb copy retains only in-frame clones and omits some. Of over 250,000 clones detected, around 89% appear once; the ten largest clones hold around 2%. Germline CDR1 reads MDHEN; CDR2 reads SYDVKM. V gave up 3 bases and J gave up 4 bases, with 10 bases separating them. The CDR3 totals 14 residues. The source material was PBMCs or T cells enriched from blood (not recorded which). The rearrangement links TRBV28 to TRBJ1-5, with D maybe TRBD1 (5 bases). The clonotype was recovered from a woman aged 18-35 years who had recovered from COVID-19. CDR3 region: CASSFMAGNQPQHF. The DNA of the CDR3 is TGTGCCAGCAGTTTCATGGCAGGGAATCAGCCCCAGCATTTT.